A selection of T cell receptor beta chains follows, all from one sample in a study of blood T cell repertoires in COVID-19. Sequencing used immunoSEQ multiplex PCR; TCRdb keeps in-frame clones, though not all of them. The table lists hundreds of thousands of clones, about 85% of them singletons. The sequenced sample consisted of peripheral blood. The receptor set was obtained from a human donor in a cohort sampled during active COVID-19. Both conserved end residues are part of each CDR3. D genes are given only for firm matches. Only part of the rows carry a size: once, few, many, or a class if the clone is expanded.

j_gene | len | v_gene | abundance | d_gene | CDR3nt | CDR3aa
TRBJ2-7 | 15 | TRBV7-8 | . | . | TGTGCCAGCAGCTCCAGGGGGGCGGGAGGCTACGAGCAGTACTTC | CASSSRGAGGYEQYF
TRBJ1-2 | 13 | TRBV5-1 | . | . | TGCGCCAGCAGCTTGGCCGGGAGGGGCGGCTACACCTTC | CASSLAGRGGYTF
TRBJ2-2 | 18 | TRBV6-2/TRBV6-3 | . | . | TGTGCCAGCAGTGGAAGGGCCAGAAGAGAAGGGGACACCGGGGAGCTGTTTTTT | CASSGRARREGDTGELFF
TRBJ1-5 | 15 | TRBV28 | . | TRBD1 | TGTGCCAGCAGTTTCGGACAGGGGTATTACCAGCCCCAGCATTTT | CASSFGQGYYQPQHF
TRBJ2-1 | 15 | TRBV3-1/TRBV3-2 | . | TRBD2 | TGTGCCAGCAGCCTGACTAGCGGGGGAAACAATGAGCAGTTCTTC | CASSLTSGGNNEQFF
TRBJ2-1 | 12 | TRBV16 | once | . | TGTGCCAGCAGCCAAGGCGGGCCTGAGCAGTTCTTC | CASSQGGPEQFF
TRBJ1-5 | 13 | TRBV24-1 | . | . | TGTGCCACCAGTGATCGGGGTTCTCAGCCCCAGCATTTT | CATSDRGSQPQHF
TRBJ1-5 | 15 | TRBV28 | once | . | TGTGCCAGCAGGCTAGCGGGGGGAGACAATCAGCCCCAGCATTTT | CASRLAGGDNQPQHF
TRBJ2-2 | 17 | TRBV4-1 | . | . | TGCGCCAGCAGCCATGGTCCCAGTTGGCCGAACACCGGGGAGCTGTTTTTT | CASSHGPSWPNTGELFF
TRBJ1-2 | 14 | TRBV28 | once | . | TGTGCCAGCACCGACGGGGGATGGGTCTATGGCTACACCTTC | CASTDGGWVYGYTF
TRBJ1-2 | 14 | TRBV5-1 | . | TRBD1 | TGCGCCAGCAGCCCGGGGGACAGGACTGGAGGCTACACCTTC | CASSPGDRTGGYTF
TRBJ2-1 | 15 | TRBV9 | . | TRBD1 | TGTGCCAGCAGCACCGGGACAGGGAGAACAAATGAGCAGTTCTTC | CASSTGTGRTNEQFF
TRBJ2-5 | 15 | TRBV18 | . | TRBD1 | TGTGCCAGCTCACCCGGGACAGGGCCGGGGGAGACCCAGTACTTC | CASSPGTGPGETQYF
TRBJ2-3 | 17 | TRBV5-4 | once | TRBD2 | TGTGCCAGCAGCCCCAACACCGGGACTAGCATGGTTGATACGCAGTATTTT | CASSPNTGTSMVDTQYF
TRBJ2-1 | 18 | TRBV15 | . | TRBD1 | TGTGCCACCAGCAGAGATCCTGACAGGGGGTCTTTCTTTTATGAGCAGTTCTTC | CATSRDPDRGSFFYEQFF
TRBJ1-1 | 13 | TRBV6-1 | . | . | TGTGCCAGCAGTGAAACAAGGAACACTGAAGCTTTCTTT | CASSETRNTEAFF
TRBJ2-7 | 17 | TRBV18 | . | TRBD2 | TGTGCCAGCTCACCACCGACTAGCGGGCCCCGGGAGGTCGAGCAGTACTTC | CASSPPTSGPREVEQYF
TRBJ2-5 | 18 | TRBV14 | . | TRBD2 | TGTGCCAGCAGCCAAGTAGCCAGACACAGCGGGAGAGGAGAGACCCAGTACTTC | CASSQVARHSGRGETQYF
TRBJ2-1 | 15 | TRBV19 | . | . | TGTGCCAGTAGTATCCGTACAGGGTTCTACAATGAGCAGTTCTTC | CASSIRTGFYNEQFF
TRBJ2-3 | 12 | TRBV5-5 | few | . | TGTGCCAGCAGCTTGGAGCCAGATACGCAGTATTTT | CASSLEPDTQYF
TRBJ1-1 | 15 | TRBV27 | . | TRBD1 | TGTGCCAGCAGTCCAAGGGACAGATTGGACACTGAAGCTTTCTTT | CASSPRDRLDTEAFF
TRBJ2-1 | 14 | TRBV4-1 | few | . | TGCGCCAGCAGCCAACGAGCCTCCTACAATGAGCAGTTCTTC | CASSQRASYNEQFF
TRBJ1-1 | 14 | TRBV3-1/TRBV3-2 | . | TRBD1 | TGTGCCAGCAGGCAGACAGGGTTCCTCACTGAAGCTTTCTTT | CASRQTGFLTEAFF
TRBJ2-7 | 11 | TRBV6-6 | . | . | TGTGCCAGCCGACAGGCCTACGAGCAGTACTTC | CASRQAYEQYF
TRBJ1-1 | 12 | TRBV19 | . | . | TGTGCCAGTAGACAGCTGAACACTGAAGCTTTCTTT | CASRQLNTEAFF
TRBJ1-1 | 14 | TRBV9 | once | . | TGTGCCAGCAGCGTAGGCCCCCTAGGCACTGAAGCTTTCTTT | CASSVGPLGTEAFF
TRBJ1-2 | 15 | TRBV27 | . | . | TGTGCCAGCAGTTTCTCGAGTCGGACTGGGTATGGCTACACCTTC | CASSFSSRTGYGYTF
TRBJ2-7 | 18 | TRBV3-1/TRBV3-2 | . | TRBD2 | TGTGCCAGCAGCCTCCCCATCGCCGGGACTAGCAAAGTAAGCGAGCAGTACTTC | CASSLPIAGTSKVSEQYF
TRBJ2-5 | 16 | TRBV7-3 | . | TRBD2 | TGTGCCAGCAGCTTAACGGGCGGGAGCCTCCAAGAGACCCAGTACTTC | CASSLTGGSLQETQYF
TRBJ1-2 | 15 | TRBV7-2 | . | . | TGTGCCAGCAGCACCCGGACGGGGGGTAACTATGGCTACACCTTC | CASSTRTGGNYGYTF
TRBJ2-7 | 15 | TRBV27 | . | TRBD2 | TGTGCCAGCTACAAAAGGACTAGCGGGAGGGTCGTGCAGTACTTC | CASYKRTSGRVVQYF
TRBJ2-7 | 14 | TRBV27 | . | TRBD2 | TGTGCCAGCACCTCTCGGCGGGAGGAAGGTGAGCAGTACTTC | CASTSRREEGEQYF
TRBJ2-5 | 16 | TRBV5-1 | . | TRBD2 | TGCGCCAGCAGCTTGGGGGGGACTAGCGGGGAAGAGACCCAGTACTTC | CASSLGGTSGEETQYF
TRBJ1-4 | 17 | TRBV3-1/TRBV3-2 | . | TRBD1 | TGTGCCAGCAGCCAAGTTTTGGGACAGGGAAGCCTTGGAAAACTGTTTTTT | CASSQVLGQGSLGKLFF
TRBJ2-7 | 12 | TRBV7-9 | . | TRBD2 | TGTGCCAGCAGCCGCGACCCGGGGACTAAGTACTTC | CASSRDPGTKYF
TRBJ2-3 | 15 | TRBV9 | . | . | TGTGCCAGCAGCACAGGCAACCTACGCGCAGATACGCAGTATTTT | CASSTGNLRADTQYF
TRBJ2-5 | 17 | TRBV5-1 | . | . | TGCGCCAGCAGCTTGGGGTACCTAGTACTAGAAGGGGAGACCCAGTACTTC | CASSLGYLVLEGETQYF
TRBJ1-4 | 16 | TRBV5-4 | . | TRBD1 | TGTGCCAGCAGCTTAAACCCGGGGACAGTTAATGAAAAACTGTTTTTT | CASSLNPGTVNEKLFF
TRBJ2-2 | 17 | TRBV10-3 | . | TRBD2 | TGTGCCATCAGTGGCCGCGCGGGAGAGGGTATTACCGGGGAGCTGTTTTTT | CAISGRAGEGITGELFF
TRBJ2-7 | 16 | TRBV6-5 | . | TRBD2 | TGTGCCAGCAGTTCTCGAAGCGGGAGGCGGGCTTACGAGCAGTACTTC | CASSSRSGRRAYEQYF
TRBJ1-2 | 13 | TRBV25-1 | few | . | TGTGCCAGCAGGGCAGGGTGGGATGATGGCTACACCTTC | CASRAGWDDGYTF
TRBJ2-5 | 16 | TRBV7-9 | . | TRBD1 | TGTGCCAGCAGCCTTGGATTCGGGACAGGAGAAGAGACCCAGTACTTC | CASSLGFGTGEETQYF
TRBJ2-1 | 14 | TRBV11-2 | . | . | TGTGCCAGCAGCCCAGAACCAACCTACAATGAGCAGTTCTTC | CASSPEPTYNEQFF
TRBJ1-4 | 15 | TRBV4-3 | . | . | TGCGCCAGCAGCCAAGTGGGAGTCATTAATGAAAAACTGTTTTTT | CASSQVGVINEKLFF
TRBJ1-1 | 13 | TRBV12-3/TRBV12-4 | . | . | TGTGCCAGCAGGCAGACACGGAACGCTGAAGCTTTCTTT | CASRQTRNAEAFF
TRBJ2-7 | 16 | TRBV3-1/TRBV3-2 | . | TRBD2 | TGTGCCAGCAGCCAAGAAACGACTAGCGGGAGGAGGGAGCAGTACTTC | CASSQETTSGRREQYF
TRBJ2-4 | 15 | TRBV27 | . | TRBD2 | TGTGCCAGCAGACTCAGTAGCGGGAGTGGAAACATTCAGTACTTC | CASRLSSGSGNIQYF
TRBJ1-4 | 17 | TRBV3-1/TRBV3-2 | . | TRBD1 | TGTGCCAGCAGCGGGGACACAGGGGGGGGAACTAATGAAAAACTGTTTTTT | CASSGDTGGGTNEKLFF
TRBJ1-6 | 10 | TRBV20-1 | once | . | TGCAGTGCTAGTCGTGTGCCCCTCCACTTT | CSASRVPLHF
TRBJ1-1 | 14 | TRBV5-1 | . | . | TGCGCCAGCAGCACCGGAGGGACGAACACTGAAGCTTTCTTT | CASSTGGTNTEAFF
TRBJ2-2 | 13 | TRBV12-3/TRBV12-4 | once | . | TGTGCCAGCAGTTTTGGAGGGGCCGGGGAGCTGTTTTTT | CASSFGGAGELFF
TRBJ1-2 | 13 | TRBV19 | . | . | TGTGCCAGTAGCCTAGACAGATCCTATGGCTACACCTTC | CASSLDRSYGYTF
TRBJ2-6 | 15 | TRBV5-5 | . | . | TGTGCCAGCAGCTCTATTCTCTCTGGGGCCAACGTCCTGACTTTC | CASSSILSGANVLTF
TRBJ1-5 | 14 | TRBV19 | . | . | TGTGCCAGTGGCGGCAAGTATAGCAATCAGCCCCAGCATTTT | CASGGKYSNQPQHF
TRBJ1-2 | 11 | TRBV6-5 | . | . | TGTGCCAGCGGGCAATCAGTCGGCTACACCTTC | CASGQSVGYTF
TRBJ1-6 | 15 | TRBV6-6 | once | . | TGTGCCAGCAGGCGGGTCTCGACAAGGAATTCACCCCTCCACTTT | CASRRVSTRNSPLHF
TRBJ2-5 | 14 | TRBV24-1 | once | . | TGTGCCACCAGTGAGCCCACAGGGTCGGAGACCCAGTACTTC | CATSEPTGSETQYF
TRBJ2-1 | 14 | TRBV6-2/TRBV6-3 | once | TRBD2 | TGTGCCAGCAGTTATCTAGCGGGATCCAATGAGCAGTTCTTC | CASSYLAGSNEQFF